This TCR beta chain emerged from a study of blood T cells in healthy people across ages. A second PCR of roughly 7 to 11 cycles used a sample-barcoded 5' primer and a J-beta primer mix. All samples gave at least 2.5 million CDR3-containing paired-end reads. TCRdb re-called the 5' RACE reads through MiXCR, storing one row per CDR3 protein. The data contain roughly 1,000,000 distinct CDR3 sequences, under 30% of them seen just once; the ten biggest clones take up around 0.7%. This clonotype was seen a handful of times. Germline trimming cut 4 bases from V and 3 bases from J; bases unmatched to any gene: 7. The germline gives CDR1 ENHRY, CDR2 SYGVKD. The CDR3 covers 15 residues. This sample was shared with a second study, whose subject was T cells of mothers and their children. That source notes: The people who donated were three healthy Caucasian mothers and their six children.

This chain connects TRBV10-3 to TRBJ1-1; 8 positions match TRBD1. This receptor was identified in a girl aged 2-10 years in good health. Sequenced sample: blood. The CDR3, as DNA: TGTGCCATCAGTGCGCGGGACAGGCTGGACACTGAAGCTTTCTTT. Translation: CAISARDRLDTEAFF.